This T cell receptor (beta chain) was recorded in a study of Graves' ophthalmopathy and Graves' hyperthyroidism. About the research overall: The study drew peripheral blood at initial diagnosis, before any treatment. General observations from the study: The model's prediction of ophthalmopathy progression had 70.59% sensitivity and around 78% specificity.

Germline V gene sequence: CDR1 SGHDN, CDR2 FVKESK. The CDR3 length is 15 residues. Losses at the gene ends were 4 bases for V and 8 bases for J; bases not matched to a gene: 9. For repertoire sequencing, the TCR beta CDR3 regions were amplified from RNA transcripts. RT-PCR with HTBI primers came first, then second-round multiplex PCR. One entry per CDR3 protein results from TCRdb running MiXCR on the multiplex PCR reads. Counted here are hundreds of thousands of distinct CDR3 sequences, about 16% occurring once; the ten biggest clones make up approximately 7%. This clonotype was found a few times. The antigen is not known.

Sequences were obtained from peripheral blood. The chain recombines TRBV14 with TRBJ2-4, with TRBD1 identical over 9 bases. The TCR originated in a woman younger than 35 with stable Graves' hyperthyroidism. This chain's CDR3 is CASSRWTGVGDIQYF. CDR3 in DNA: TGTGCCAGCAGCCGATGGACAGGGGTAGGGGACATTCAGTACTTC.